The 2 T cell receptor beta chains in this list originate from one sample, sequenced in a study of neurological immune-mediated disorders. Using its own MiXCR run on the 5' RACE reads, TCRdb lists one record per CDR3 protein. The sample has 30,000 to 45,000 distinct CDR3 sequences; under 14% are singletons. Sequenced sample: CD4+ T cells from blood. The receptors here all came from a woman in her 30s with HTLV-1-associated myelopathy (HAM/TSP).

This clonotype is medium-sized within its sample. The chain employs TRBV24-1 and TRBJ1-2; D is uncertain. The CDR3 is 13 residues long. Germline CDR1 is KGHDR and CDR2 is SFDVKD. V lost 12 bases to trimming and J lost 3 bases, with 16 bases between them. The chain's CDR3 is CAVHGLIDYGYTF. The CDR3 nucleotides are TGTGCCGTCCACGGCCTCATCGACTATGGCTACACCTTC.

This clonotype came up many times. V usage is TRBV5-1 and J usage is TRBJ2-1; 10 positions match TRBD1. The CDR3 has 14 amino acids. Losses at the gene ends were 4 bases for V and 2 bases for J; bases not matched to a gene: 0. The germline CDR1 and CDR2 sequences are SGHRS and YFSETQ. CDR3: CASSGQGAYNEQFF. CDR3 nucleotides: TGCGCCAGCAGCGGACAGGGGGCCTACAATGAGCAGTTCTTC.